This T cell receptor beta chain came from a study of shared clonotypes between healthy human individuals. Points from the study as a whole: The authors expected sequencing depth to affect clonotype sharing among donors.

Turning to this clone: Its antigen remains unidentified.

With 2 bases clipped from V and 0 bases from J, the junction kept 5 bases outside the gene matches. This CDR3 has 15 amino acids. CDR1 and CDR2 from the germline V gene are SGHRS and YFSETQ. Sorted-subset replicate PCRs used 200 ng DNA, approximately 33,000 T cell genomes. Using immunoSEQ multiplex PCR, the repertoire was profiled, and TCRdb retains in-frame clones only, with some absent. The table lists millions of clones, 90% to 95% of them singletons. The clonotype was recovered from a man younger than 35 in good health. Sequencing was performed on naive CD4+ T cells sorted from blood. Stated subset: CD45RA+ positively selected. The V gene is TRBV5-1, the J gene TRBJ2-7, with 7 bases lining up with TRBD2. In DNA, the CDR3 is TGCGCCAGCAGCTTTGGCGGGAGCACCTCCTACGAGCAGTACTTC. Encoded protein: CASSFGGSTSYEQYF.